Presented here are 12 T cell receptor beta chains from one specimen sequenced in a study of blood T cell repertoires in COVID-19. The repertoire was sequenced with immunoSEQ multiplex PCR; TCRdb's copy has only in-frame clones and lacks some. The data contain about 400,000 clones, roughly 86% of them singletons. The sample comprised PBMCs or T cells enriched from blood (not recorded which). These receptors originate from a woman under 40 who had recovered from COVID-19.

The genes are TRBV27 and TRBJ1-1; D not certain. CDR1 MNHEY and CDR2 SMNVEV come from the germline V gene (reference sequence). V was pared by 5 bases and J by 0 bases, with 7 bases between. CDR3 length: 13 residues. The CDR3 bases are TGTGCCAGCAGTGCGGGCATGAACACTGAAGCTTTCTTT. It is translated as CASSAGMNTEAFF.

J is TRBJ1-2 and V is TRBV27, with D hard to call. This CDR3 has 14 residues. The germline V gene has CDR1 MNHEY and CDR2 SMNVEV (reference sequence). Trimming cost V 3 bases and J 4 bases, with 12 bases left between them. The CDR3 coding sequence is TGTGCCAGCAGTTTTCGGAACCAGGCCTATGGCTACACCTTC. Amino acids: CASSFRNQAYGYTF.

The chain couples TRBV3-1 (or the pseudogene TRBV3-2) to TRBJ1-1; no clear D gene. The CDR3 has 14 residues. Germline V gives CDR1 LGHDT, CDR2 YNNKEL (reference sequence). Trimming removed 1 base at V and 1 base at J, with 7 bases between. The CDR3 DNA reads TGTGCCAGCAGCCAAGTCTCAGGGAACACTGAAGCTTTCTTT. This translates into CASSQVSGNTEAFF.

CDR3 sequence (DNA): TGTGCCAGCAGCCAAGTCGGGTTTGGCTACACCTTC. Protein product: CASSQVGFGYTF. The chain joins TRBV14 to TRBJ1-2; no definite D call. The ends were cut back, 1 base at V and 7 bases at J, with 7 bases in the middle. Germline CDR1 is SGHDN and CDR2 is FVKESK. CDR3 length equals 12 residues.

The V gene is TRBV24-1, the J gene TRBJ2-3; weak D call: TRBD1 (5 bases). The CDR3 is made up of 13 amino acids. The germline V gene encodes CDR1 KGHDR and CDR2 SFDVKD. V was pared by 8 bases and J by 1 base, with 9 bases between. The CDR3 protein is CATTQGRTDTQYF. CDR3 in DNA: TGTGCCACCACCCAGGGCCGCACAGATACGCAGTATTTT.

This clone has only one observation. The genes are TRBV10-2 and TRBJ1-2; D gene ambiguous. From germline, CDR1 is WSHSY and CDR2 SAAADI. The germline V and J ends were trimmed by 7 bases and 8 bases, with 14 bases remaining between them. CDR3 size: 12 residues. The CDR3 loop is CASTTPREGYTF. The CDR3 coding sequence is TGCGCCAGCACGACACCCCGGGAGGGCTACACCTTC.

The chain employs TRBV4-2 and TRBJ1-1; D unclear. This CDR3 spans 12 amino acids. Germline V gene sequence: CDR1 LGHNA, CDR2 YNFKEQ. Trimming pared 1 base from V and 6 bases from J, leaving 6 bases between. CDR3 sequence reads: CASSQGLAEAFF. Here the CDR3 DNA reads TGTGCCAGCAGCCAAGGGCTGGCTGAAGCTTTCTTT.

This chain uses TRBV24-1 with TRBJ1-1; D is unclear. The V end lost 3 bases, the J end lost 10 bases, and 20 bases lay between the germline ends. This CDR3 spans 15 amino acids. Germline loops: CDR1 KGHDR, CDR2 SFDVKD. The CDR3 bases are TGTGCCACCAGTGATGCCAAACAAAGAGGTTTTGGAGCTTTCTTT. Translation gives CATSDAKQRGFGAFF.

V usage is TRBV18 and J usage is TRBJ1-3; 7 bases are shared with TRBD1. V dropped 4 bases and J dropped 0; count of bases not matched to a gene: 3. The CDR3 spans 15 residues. The germline gives CDR1 KGHSH, CDR2 LQKENI. CDR3 sequence reads: CASSLGTDSGNTIYF. As DNA, the CDR3 is TGTGCCAGCTCACTTGGGACAGACTCTGGAAACACCATATATTTT.

The chain has TRBV18 and TRBJ2-1, with 12 nucleotides matching TRBD2. Germline V gives CDR1 KGHSH, CDR2 LQKENI. This CDR3 has 15 residues. V shed 5 bases, J shed 7 bases, and the junction held 6 bases outside the gene matches. CDR3 in DNA: TGTGCCAGCTCATCCGGACTAGCGGGATCAAATGAGCAGTTCTTC. The encoded protein is CASSSGLAGSNEQFF.

This chain connects TRBV2 to TRBJ1-4; D is ambiguous. Germline CDR1 is SNHLY and CDR2 is FYNNEI. The CDR3 covers 15 residues. The germline V and J ends were trimmed by 7 bases and 5 bases, with 17 bases remaining between them. CDR3: CASTEGGQVNEKLFF. Written as DNA, the CDR3 is TGTGCCAGCACTGAGGGAGGCCAAGTAAATGAAAAACTGTTTTTT.

The chain recombines TRBV5-1 with TRBJ1-4, with D hard to call. The CDR3 consists of 14 residues. V was pared by 0 bases and J by 3 bases, with 6 bases between. Germline CDR1 is SGHRS and CDR2 is YFSETQ. CDR3 region: CASSLERPNEKLFF. DNA for the CDR3: TGCGCCAGCAGCTTGGAGAGGCCTAATGAAAAACTGTTTTTT.